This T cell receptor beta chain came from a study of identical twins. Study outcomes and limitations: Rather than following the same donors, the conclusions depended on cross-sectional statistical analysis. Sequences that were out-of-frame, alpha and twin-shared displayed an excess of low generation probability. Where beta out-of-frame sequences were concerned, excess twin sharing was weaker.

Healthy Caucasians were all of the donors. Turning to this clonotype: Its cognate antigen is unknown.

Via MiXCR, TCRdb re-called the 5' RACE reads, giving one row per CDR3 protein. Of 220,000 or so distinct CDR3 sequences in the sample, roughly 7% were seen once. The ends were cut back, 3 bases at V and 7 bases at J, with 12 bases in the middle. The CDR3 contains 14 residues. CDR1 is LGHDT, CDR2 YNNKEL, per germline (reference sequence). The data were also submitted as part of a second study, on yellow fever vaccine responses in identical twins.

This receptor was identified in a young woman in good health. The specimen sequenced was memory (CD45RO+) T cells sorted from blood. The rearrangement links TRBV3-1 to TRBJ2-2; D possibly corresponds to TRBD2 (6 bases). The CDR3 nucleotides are TGTGCCAGCAGCCACAGCGGGTCGGGCGGGGAGCTGTTTTTT. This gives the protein CASSHSGSGGELFF.